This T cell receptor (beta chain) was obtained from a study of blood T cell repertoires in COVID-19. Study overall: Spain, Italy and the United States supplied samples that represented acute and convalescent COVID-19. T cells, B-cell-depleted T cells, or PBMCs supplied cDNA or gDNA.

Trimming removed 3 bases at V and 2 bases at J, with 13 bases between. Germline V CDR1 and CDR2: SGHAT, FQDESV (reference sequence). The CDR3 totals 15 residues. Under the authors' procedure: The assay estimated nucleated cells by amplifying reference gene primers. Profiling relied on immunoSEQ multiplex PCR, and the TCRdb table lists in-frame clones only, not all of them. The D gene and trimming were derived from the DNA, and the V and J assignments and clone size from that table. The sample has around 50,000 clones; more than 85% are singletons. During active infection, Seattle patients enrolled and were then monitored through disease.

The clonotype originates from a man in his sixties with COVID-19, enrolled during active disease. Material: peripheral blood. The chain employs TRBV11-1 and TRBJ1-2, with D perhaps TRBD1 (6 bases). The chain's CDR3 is CASSFPTGANYGYTF. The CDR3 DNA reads TGTGCCAGCAGCTTTCCGACAGGCGCAAACTATGGCTACACCTTC. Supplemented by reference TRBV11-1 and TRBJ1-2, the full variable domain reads EAEVAQSPRYKITEKSQAVAFWCDPISGHATLYWYRQILGQGPELLVQFQDESVVDDSQLPKDRFSAERLKGVDSTLKIQPAELGDSAMYLCASSFPTGANYGYTFGSGTRLTVV.